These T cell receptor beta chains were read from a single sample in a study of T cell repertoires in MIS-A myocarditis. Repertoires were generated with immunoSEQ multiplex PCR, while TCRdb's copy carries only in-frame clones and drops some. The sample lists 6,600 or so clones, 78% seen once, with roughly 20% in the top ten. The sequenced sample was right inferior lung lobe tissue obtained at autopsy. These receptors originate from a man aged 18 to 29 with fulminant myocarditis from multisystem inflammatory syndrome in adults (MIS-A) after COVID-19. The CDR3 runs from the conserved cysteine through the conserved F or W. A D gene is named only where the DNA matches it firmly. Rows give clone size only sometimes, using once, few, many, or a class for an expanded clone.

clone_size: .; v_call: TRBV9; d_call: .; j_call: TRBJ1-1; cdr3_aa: CASSVGGQSEAFF; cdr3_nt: TGTGCCAGCAGCGTGGGGGGGCAATCTGAAGCTTTCTTT
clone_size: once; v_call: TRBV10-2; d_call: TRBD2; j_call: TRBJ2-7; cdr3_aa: CASRRTSGGALYEQYF; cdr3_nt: TGCGCCAGCAGGAGAACTAGCGGGGGGGCCTTGTACGAGCAGTACTTC
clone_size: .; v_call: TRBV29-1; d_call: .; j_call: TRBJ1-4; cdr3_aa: CRGIRGGEKLFF; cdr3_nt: TGCAGGGGGATTAGGGGTGGCGAAAAACTGTTTTTT
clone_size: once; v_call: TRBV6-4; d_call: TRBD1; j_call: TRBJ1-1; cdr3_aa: CASSPDRGNTEAFF; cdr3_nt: TGTGCCAGCAGCCCCGACAGGGGGAACACTGAAGCTTTCTTT
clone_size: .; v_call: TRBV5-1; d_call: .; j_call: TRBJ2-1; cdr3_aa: CASSLGQGSYNEQFF; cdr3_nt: TGCGCCAGCAGCTTAGGCCAGGGGTCTTACAATGAGCAGTTCTTC
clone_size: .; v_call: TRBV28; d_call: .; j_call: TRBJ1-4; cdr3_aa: CASSSQPRTATNEKLFF; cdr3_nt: TGTGCCAGCAGTTCCCAGCCCCGGACAGCAACTAATGAAAAACTGTTTTTT
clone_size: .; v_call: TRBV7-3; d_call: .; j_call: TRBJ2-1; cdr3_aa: CASSWAGAINEQFF; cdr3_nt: TGTGCCAGCAGCTGGGCGGGGGCGATCAATGAGCAGTTCTTC
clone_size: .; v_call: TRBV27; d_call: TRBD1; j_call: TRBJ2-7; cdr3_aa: CASSSLSGTGLGEQYF; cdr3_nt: TGTGCCAGCAGTTCGCTTTCCGGGACAGGGCTGGGCGAGCAGTACTTC
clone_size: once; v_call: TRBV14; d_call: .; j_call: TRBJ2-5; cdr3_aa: CASSQDRRGSLSETQYF; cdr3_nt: TGTGCCAGCAGCCAAGATAGACGGGGATCCTTATCGGAGACCCAGTACTTC
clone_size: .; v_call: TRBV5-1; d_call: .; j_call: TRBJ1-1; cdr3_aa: CASAPSGETEAFF; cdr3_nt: TGCGCCAGCGCTCCCTCGGGGGAGACTGAAGCTTTCTTT
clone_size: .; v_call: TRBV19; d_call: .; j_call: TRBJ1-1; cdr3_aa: CASSIGNTEAFF; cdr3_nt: TGTGCCAGTAGTATAGGAAACACTGAAGCTTTCTTT
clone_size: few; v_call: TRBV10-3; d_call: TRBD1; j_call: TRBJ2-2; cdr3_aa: CAVAVFGQVDTGELFF; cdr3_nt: TGTGCCGTCGCAGTATTCGGACAGGTTGACACCGGGGAGCTGTTTTTT
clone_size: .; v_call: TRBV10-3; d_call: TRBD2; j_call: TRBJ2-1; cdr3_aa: CATTHAGGAPGNEQFF; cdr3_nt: TGTGCCACCACCCATGCCGGGGGGGCCCCGGGCAATGAGCAGTTCTTC
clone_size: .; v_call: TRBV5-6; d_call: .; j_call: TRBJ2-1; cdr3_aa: CASSFGRGPNEQFF; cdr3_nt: TGTGCCAGCAGCTTTGGTAGGGGACCCAATGAGCAGTTCTTC
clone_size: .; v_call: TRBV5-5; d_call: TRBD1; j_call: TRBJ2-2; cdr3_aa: CASSLVGTGDPGELFF; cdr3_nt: TGTGCCAGCAGCTTGGTTGGGACAGGGGACCCCGGGGAGCTGTTTTTT
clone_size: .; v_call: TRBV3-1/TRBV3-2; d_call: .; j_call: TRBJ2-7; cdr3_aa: CASSQVPLGVIYEQYF; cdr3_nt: TGTGCCAGCAGCCAAGTTCCTTTAGGAGTGATCTACGAGCAGTACTTC
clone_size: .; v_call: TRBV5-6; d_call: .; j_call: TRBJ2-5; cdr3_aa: CASSLINSVETQYF; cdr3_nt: TGTGCCAGCAGCTTGATTAATAGCGTGGAGACCCAGTACTTC
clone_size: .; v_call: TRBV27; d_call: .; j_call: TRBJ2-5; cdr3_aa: CASSSGVASQETQYF; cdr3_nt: TGTGCCAGCAGTTCCGGGGTAGCGTCACAAGAGACCCAGTACTTC